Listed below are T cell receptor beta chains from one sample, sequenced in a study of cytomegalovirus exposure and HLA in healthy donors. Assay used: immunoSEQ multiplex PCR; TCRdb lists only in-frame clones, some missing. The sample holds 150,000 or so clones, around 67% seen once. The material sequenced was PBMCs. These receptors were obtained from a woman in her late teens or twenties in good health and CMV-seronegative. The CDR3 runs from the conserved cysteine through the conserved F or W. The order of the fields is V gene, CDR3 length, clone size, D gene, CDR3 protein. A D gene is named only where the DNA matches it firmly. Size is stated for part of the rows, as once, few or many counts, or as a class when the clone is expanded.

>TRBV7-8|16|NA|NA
CASSIKKQGFTNEQFF
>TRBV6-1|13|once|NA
CASSESPNYGYTF
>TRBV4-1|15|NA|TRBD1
CASSGQGTTNEKLFF
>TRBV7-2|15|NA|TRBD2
CASSFGLAGYNEQFF
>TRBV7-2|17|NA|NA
CASSPSPLARTYNEQFF
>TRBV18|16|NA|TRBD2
CASSPPTSGGVETQYF
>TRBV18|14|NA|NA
CASSPRGGIYGYTF
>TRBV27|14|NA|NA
CASQSARRAGELFF
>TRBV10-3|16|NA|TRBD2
CATGTSGGASTDTQYF
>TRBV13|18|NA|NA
CASSSEGRTAIQGGELFF
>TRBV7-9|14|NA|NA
CASSSPGQHNEQFF
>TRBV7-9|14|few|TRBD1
CASSPSDRTGGYTF
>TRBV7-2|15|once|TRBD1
CASSLEGQGASEAFF
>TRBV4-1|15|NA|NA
CASSQVFFSNYGYTF
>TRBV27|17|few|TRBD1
CASSPLGRGQGAPSYTF
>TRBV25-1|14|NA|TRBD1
CASSESTGGNTIYF
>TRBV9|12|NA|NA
CASSVTPGELFF
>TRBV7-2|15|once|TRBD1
CASSLGGGQGYEQYF
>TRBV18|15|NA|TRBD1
CASSPPRTGDTEAFF
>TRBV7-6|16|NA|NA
CASSLETASGANVLTF
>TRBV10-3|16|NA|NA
CAISELGGGSNQPQHF
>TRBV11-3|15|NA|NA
CASSLGWAMNTEAFF
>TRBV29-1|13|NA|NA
CSVERALLDEAFF
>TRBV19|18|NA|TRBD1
CASSIDRVTGVGNQPQHF
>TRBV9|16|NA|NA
CASSGSGLSSTDTQYF
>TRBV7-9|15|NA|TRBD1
CASSSGQASTDTQYF
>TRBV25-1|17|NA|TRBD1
CASSKGQPGRSNQPQHF
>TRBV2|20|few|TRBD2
CASKLTGLAGGPGSYNEQFF
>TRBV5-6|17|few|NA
CASSPGLPSSYNSPLHF
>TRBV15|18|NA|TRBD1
CATRGGTGQVGGDYGYTF
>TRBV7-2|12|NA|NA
CASSLSGIEQFF
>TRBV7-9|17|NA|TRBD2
CASSGALAGGPGDTQYF
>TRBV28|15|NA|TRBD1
CASSLNRGQNTEAFF
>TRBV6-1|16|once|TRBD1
CASSGEIQGARQPQHF
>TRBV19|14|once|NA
CASSSQGVRETQYF
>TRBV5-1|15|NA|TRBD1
CASSLYGTGGLGYTF
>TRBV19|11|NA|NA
CASSQGETQYF
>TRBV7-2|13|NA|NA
CASSLAGTGGAFF
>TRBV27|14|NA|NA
CASSLSLGNTEAFF
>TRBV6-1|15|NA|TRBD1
CASREGTGDADTQYF
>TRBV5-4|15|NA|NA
CASSRGAGVGSEAFF
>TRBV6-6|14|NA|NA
CASSYRVLDQPQHF
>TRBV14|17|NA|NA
CASSQDLGSGEFHEQYF
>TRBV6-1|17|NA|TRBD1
CASSEGRTGGRGQPQHF
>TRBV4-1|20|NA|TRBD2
CASSRPIGTSGSGRRDEQFF
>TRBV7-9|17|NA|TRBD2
CASSARGSGGAGETQYF
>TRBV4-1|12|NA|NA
CASSHYRERAFF
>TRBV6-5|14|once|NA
CASSKQASYNEQFF
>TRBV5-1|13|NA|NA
CASSLGGSYGYTF
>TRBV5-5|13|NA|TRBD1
CASSAGQGVGYTF
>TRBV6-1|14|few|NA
CASSDLTNLQPQHF
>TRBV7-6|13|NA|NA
CASSAGQIYEQYF
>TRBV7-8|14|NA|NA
CASSLQRSGSTQYF
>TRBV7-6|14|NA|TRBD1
CASSLVGQGEKLFF
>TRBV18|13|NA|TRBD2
CASSLGTSSEQFF